This T cell receptor beta chain was identified during a study of T cell repertoires in cytomegalovirus infection. Study overall: Signatures in public TCR beta sequences pointed to both CMV infection and matching HLA type.

General observations from the study: In two of eight donors, the top clonotype was HLA-C-restricted CMV-specific.

V was trimmed by 0 bases and J by 4 bases, leaving 18 bases between them. Germline V lookup: CDR1 SGHVS, CDR2 FNYEAQ. The CDR3 runs to 17 residues. In regard to this clonotype: Its antigen is not known.

One entry per CDR3 protein results from TCRdb running MiXCR on the reads. The table has roughly 160,000 distinct CDR3 sequences, less than 25% seen once; the top ten hold 20% to 30%. This TCR came from a human donor in good health (CMV status not recorded). Some clones in this sample may be carry-over from other donors' samples. The chain couples TRBV7-6 to TRBJ2-5; D tentatively fits TRBD1 or TRBD2 (5 bases each). Sample: CD8+ T cells from cultured PBMCs, taken from culture after CMV antigen stimulation. The CDR3 nucleotides are TGTGCCAGCAGCTTAGCTCCAACCGGGACCCAGGGAGAGACCCAGTACTTC. Protein: CASSLAPTGTQGETQYF. Combining the CDR3 with reference TRBV7-6 and TRBJ2-5 gives the whole variable domain GAGVSQSPRYKVTKRGQDVALRCDPISGHVSLYWYRQALGQGPEFLTYFNYEAQQDKSGLPNDRFSAERPEGSISTLTIQRTEQRDSAMYRCASSLAPTGTQGETQYFGPGTRLLVL.